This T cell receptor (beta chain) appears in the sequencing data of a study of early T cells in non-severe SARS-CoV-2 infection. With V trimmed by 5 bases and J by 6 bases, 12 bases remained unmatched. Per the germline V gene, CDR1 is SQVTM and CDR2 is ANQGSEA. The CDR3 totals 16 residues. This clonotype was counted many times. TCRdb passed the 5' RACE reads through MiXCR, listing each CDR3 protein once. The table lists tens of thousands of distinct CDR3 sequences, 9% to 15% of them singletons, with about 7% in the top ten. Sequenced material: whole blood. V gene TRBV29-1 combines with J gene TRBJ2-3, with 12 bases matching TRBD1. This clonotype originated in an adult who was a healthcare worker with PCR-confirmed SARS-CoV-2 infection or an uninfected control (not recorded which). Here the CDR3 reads CSVSGTGGAGSDTQYF. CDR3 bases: TGCAGCGTTTCCGGGACAGGGGGCGCGGGTTCCGATACGCAGTATTTT.